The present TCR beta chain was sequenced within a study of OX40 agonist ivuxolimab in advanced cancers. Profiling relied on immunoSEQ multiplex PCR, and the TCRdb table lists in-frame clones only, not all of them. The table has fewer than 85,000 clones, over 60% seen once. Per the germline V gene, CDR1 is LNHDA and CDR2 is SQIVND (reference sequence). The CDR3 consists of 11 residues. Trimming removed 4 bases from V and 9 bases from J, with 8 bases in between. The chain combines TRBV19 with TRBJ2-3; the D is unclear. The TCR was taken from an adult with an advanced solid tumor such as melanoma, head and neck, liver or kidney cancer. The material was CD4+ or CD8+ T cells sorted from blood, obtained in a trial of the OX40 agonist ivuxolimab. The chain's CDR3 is CASSTKGTQYF. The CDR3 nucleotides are TGTGCCAGTAGTACGAAGGGCACGCAGTATTTT.